One and the same sample provided the 30 T cell receptor beta chains below, sequenced in a study of T cell responses to AZD1222 COVID-19 vaccine. Repertoires were generated with immunoSEQ multiplex PCR, while TCRdb's copy carries only in-frame clones and drops some. The table has about 70,000 clones, about 83% seen once. Here the sequenced sample was peripheral blood, taken on day 0 of AZD1222 vaccination. The receptors stem from an adult in good health.

The CDR3 spells CASSLQLATGELFF. The CDR3 bases are TGTGCCAGCAGTTTACAGCTTGCCACCGGGGAGCTGTTTTTT. The V gene is TRBV6-5, the J gene TRBJ2-2; no definite D call. V gave up 4 bases and J gave up 4 bases, with 10 bases separating them. The germline V gene encodes CDR1 MNHEY and CDR2 SVGAGI. The CDR3 covers 14 residues.

The rearrangement joins TRBV18 to TRBJ1-1, with TRBD1 identical over 7 bases. Losses at the gene ends were 2 bases for V and 3 bases for J; bases not matched to a gene: 15. CDR3 length: 18 residues. Germline V gives CDR1 KGHSH, CDR2 LQKENI. The CDR3 spells CASSPIRTTGTADTEAFF. The CDR3 nucleotides read TGTGCCAGCTCACCAATCAGGACAACCGGGACAGCAGACACTGAAGCTTTCTTT.

Here the CDR3 DNA reads TGTGCCACCAGTGGCAGGTTGGTAAATCAGCCCCAGCATTTT. Amino acid sequence: CATSGRLVNQPQHF. This chain links TRBV24-1 with TRBJ1-5; D remains ambiguous. In germline, CDR1 is KGHDR, CDR2 SFDVKD. The CDR3 covers 14 residues. V was pared by 5 bases and J by 4 bases, with 11 bases between.

The rearrangement joins TRBV9 to TRBJ1-1; maybe TRBD1 (6 bases). The V end was cut by 0 bases, the J end by 4 bases, with 10 bases between. CDR3 size: 14 residues. CDR1 SGDLS and CDR2 YYNGEE come from the germline V gene. Here the CDR3 reads CASSVEGGGTEAFF. The CDR3 DNA is TGTGCCAGCAGCGTAGAGGGGGGAGGCACTGAAGCTTTCTTT.

The rearrangement links TRBV5-1 to TRBJ2-3; TRBD2 aligns across 10 bases. CDR3 length: 15 residues. Trimming cost V 4 bases and J 3 bases; bases outside gene matches: 5. Germline CDR1 SGHRS, CDR2 YFSETQ. The CDR3 spells CASSGGTSETDTQYF. The CDR3 DNA reads TGCGCCAGCAGCGGCGGGACTAGCGAAACAGATACGCAGTATTTT.

V is TRBV27 and J is TRBJ1-5, with a possible D match to TRBD1 (6 bases). V lost 9 bases and J 4 bases, leaving 13 bases between the germline ends. This CDR3 has 13 amino acids. Germline CDR1 MNHEY, CDR2 SMNVEV (reference sequence). CDR3: CASCTGKNQPQHF. The CDR3 DNA sequence: TGTGCCAGTTGTACAGGGAAAAATCAGCCCCAGCATTTT.

V usage is TRBV6-1 and J usage is TRBJ2-1; TRBD1 matches at 10 bases. V shed 1 base, J shed 6 bases, and the junction held 3 bases outside the gene matches. From germline, CDR1 is MNHNS and CDR2 SASEGT. The CDR3 contains 15 residues. CDR3 protein: CASSEGQGARNEQFF. Written as DNA, the CDR3 is TGTGCCAGCAGTGAAGGACAGGGGGCGCGCAATGAGCAGTTCTTC.

On this clone itself: This CDR3 is also generated by other DNA sequences in the sample. The chain carries TRBV28 and TRBJ1-2, with 7 positions matching TRBD1. The CDR3 covers 12 residues. The germline V gene encodes CDR1 MDHEN and CDR2 SYDVKM. V dropped 5 bases and J dropped 5; count of bases not matched to a gene: 2. The CDR3, as DNA: TGTGCCAGCAGTACACAGGGGTATGGCTACACCTTC. This translates into CASSTQGYGYTF.

The sample holds a few counts of this clone. The genes are TRBV19 and TRBJ2-1; 14 positions agree with TRBD2. Germline assignment: CDR1 LNHDA and CDR2 SQIVND (reference sequence). Trimming took 5 bases from V and 8 from J; bases not matched to a gene: 5. The CDR3 has 15 amino acids. In nucleotides, the CDR3 is TGTGCCAGTAGTCCCGCGGGACTAGCGGGAGATGAGCAGTTCTTC. Translation gives CASSPAGLAGDEQFF.

This clone appeared once. The chain joins TRBV5-1 to TRBJ1-4; unclear D gene. V was clipped by 0 bases and J by 2 bases, with 5 bases between them. Per germline, CDR1 SGHRS and CDR2 YFSETQ. CDR3 length: 14 amino acids. The CDR3 bases are TGCGCCAGCAGCTTGGGGCCGACTAATGAAAAACTGTTTTTT. Its translation: CASSLGPTNEKLFF.

The chain is built from TRBV5-4 and TRBJ1-1; D unclear. This CDR3 is built from 13 residues. The V gene's germline CDR1 is SGHNT and CDR2 YYREEE (reference sequence). The V gene lost 4 bases and the J gene lost 10 bases, with 17 bases spanning the gap. The CDR3 region has the DNA TGTGCCAGCAGCCCTGCGGGAGTTCCTGGAGCTTTCTTT. Protein: CASSPAGVPGAFF.

This chain uses TRBV7-2 with TRBJ1-6, with 9 nucleotides matching TRBD1. This CDR3 comprises 15 residues. V lost 5 bases to trimming and J lost 8 bases; unmatched junction nucleotides: 7. Germline V lookup: CDR1 SGHTA, CDR2 FQGNSA. CDR3 nucleotides: TGTGCCAGCAGCCCCACCGGGACAGGGTATTCACCCCTCCACTTT. Protein sequence: CASSPTGTGYSPLHF.

The chain couples TRBV5-6 to TRBJ1-6; D is possibly TRBD1 (6 bases). The CDR3 has 17 residues. Trimming removed 0 bases at V and 3 bases at J, with 13 bases between. Germline V gives CDR1 SGHDT, CDR2 YYEEEE. CDR3 region: CASSLGPRGYYNSPLHF. The CDR3 region has the DNA TGTGCCAGCAGCTTGGGCCCTAGGGGGTACTATAATTCACCCCTCCACTTT.

CDR3 in amino acids: CASSYRQGRGYGYTF. In DNA, the CDR3 is TGTGCCAGCAGTTACAGACAGGGGAGGGGCTATGGCTACACCTTC. This chain connects TRBV6-5 to TRBJ1-2; TRBD1 aligns across 8 bases. The V gene's germline CDR1 is MNHEY and CDR2 SVGAGI. The CDR3 totals 15 residues. V was clipped by 2 bases and J by 4 bases; unmatched bases: 6.

In its sample, this clone was seen a few times. The CDR3 loop reads CASSFQGNTEAFF. The CDR3 nucleotides read TGTGCCAGCAGCTTTCAGGGGAACACTGAAGCTTTCTTT. This chain joins TRBV7-2 and TRBJ1-1, with TRBD1 as a possible D gene (5 bases). The CDR3 runs to 13 residues. Germline lookup yields CDR1 SGHTA and CDR2 FQGNSA. Trimming took off 3 bases at V and 1 base at J, with 6 bases between the two ends.

The J gene is TRBJ2-1, the V gene TRBV5-1; 10 nucleotides match TRBD2. With V trimmed by 1 base and J by 4 bases, 5 bases remained unmatched. The CDR3 spans 16 residues. Germline assignment: CDR1 SGHRS and CDR2 YFSETQ. In nucleotides, the CDR3 is TGCGCCAGCAGCTTGTCTAGCGGGGGCCTATACAATGAGCAGTTCTTC. Translation gives CASSLSSGGLYNEQFF.

The rearrangement links TRBV3-1 (or the pseudogene TRBV3-2) to TRBJ1-4; D remains ambiguous. The length of the CDR3 is 16 residues. V was shortened by 4 bases and J by 0 bases, with 12 bases between the two germline ends. CDR1 and CDR2 from the germline V gene are LGHDT and YNNKEL (reference sequence). CDR3 protein: CASSPSKRATNEKLFF. Here the CDR3 DNA reads TGTGCCAGCAGCCCTAGCAAACGTGCAACTAATGAAAAACTGTTTTTT.

DNA of the CDR3: TGTGCCAGCAGCACAGGGGGGGTCGGATCTGGAAACACCATATATTTT. Encoded protein: CASSTGGVGSGNTIYF. The chain employs TRBV11-2 and TRBJ1-3; 8 positions match TRBD1. The J segment lost 1 base and the V segment lost 5 bases, leaving 7 bases of the junction unmatched. CDR1 SGHAT and CDR2 FQNNGV come from the germline V gene. The CDR3 consists of 16 residues. The full variable domain, with the rest looked up from reference TRBV11-2 and TRBJ1-3, is EAGVAQSPRYKIIEKRQSVAFWCNPISGHATLYWYQQILGQGPKLLIQFQNNGVVDDSQLPKDRFSAERLKGVDSTLKIQPAKLEDSAVYLCASSTGGVGSGNTIYFGEGSWLTVV.

The CDR3 reads CASQPGEGSPLHF. The CDR3, as DNA: TGTGCCAGCCAACCAGGGGAAGGGTCACCCCTCCACTTT. The chain joins TRBV18 to TRBJ1-6; weak D call: TRBD1 (6 bases). This CDR3 contains 13 residues. The germline V gene encodes CDR1 KGHSH and CDR2 LQKENI. V shed 8 bases and J shed 10 bases, with 15 bases lying between them.

The CDR3 region has the DNA TGTGCCAGTAGTCGCCGCTCGGGACAGGTCCCTGGAAACACCATATATTTT. It is translated as CASSRRSGQVPGNTIYF. V is TRBV19 and J is TRBJ1-3; 8 positions agree with TRBD1. Germline CDR1 is LNHDA and CDR2 is SQIVND (reference sequence). CDR3 length equals 17 residues. Trimming cost V 5 bases and J 2 bases; bases outside gene matches: 11.

The chain couples TRBV5-1 to TRBJ1-5; 7 nucleotides agree with TRBD1. Trimming removed 0 bases from V and 5 bases from J; junction bases left unmatched: 2. The germline CDR1 and CDR2 sequences are SGHRS and YFSETQ. The CDR3 is 14 amino acids. The CDR3 loop is CASSLVGGDQPQHF. The CDR3 bases are TGCGCCAGCAGCTTGGTAGGGGGCGATCAGCCCCAGCATTTT.

The chain carries TRBV3-1 (or the pseudogene TRBV3-2) and TRBJ1-3; no clear D gene. The germline gives CDR1 LGHDT, CDR2 YNNKEL (reference sequence). The CDR3 contains 15 residues. Trimming shortened V by 1 base and J by 0 bases, and 7 bases separated the two germline ends. The CDR3 bases are TGTGCCAGCAGCCAAGCTCCCAGCTCTGGAAACACCATATATTTT. Residues: CASSQAPSSGNTIYF.

The rearrangement joins TRBV24-1 to TRBJ2-3, with D perhaps given as TRBD1 or TRBD2 (5 bases each). Germline V gene sequence: CDR1 KGHDR, CDR2 SFDVKD. V was trimmed by 3 bases and J by 4 bases, leaving 25 bases between them. The CDR3 totals 19 residues. The CDR3 region has the DNA TGTGCCACCAGTGATCCCGTTCGGGGACCCGGCGGGTCAGCAGATACGCAGTATTTT. Protein product: CATSDPVRGPGGSADTQYF.

This clone was detected only a few times. The V and J genes are TRBV11-2 and TRBJ1-2; a possible D gene is TRBD1 (6 bases). The germline V and J ends were trimmed by 5 bases and 5 bases, with 18 bases remaining between them. The CDR3 contains 15 residues. CDR1 and CDR2 from the germline V gene are SGHAT and FQNNGV. CDR3 residues: CASSPGAGIVYGYTF. The CDR3 bases are TGTGCCAGCAGCCCGGGGGCAGGGATTGTTTATGGCTACACCTTC.

The chain links TRBV3-1 (or the pseudogene TRBV3-2) to TRBJ1-1; maybe TRBD1 (6 bases). Germline CDR1 LGHDT, CDR2 YNNKEL (reference sequence). Trimming removed 0 bases from V and 0 bases from J, with 11 bases in between. There are 16 residues in the CDR3. The DNA of the CDR3 is TGTGCCAGCAGCCAAGAAGGGGGAAAACTGAACACTGAAGCTTTCTTT. Translating gives CASSQEGGKLNTEAFF.

The sample holds a few counts of this clone. The chain carries TRBV6-1 and TRBJ1-2; D remains ambiguous. Germline assignment: CDR1 MNHNS and CDR2 SASEGT. CDR3 length: 14 amino acids. V was trimmed by 1 base and J by 1 base, leaving 7 bases between them. The CDR3: CASSEGAFNYGYTF. The CDR3 coding sequence is TGTGCCAGCAGTGAAGGCGCATTTAACTATGGCTACACCTTC.

The chain employs TRBV7-9 and TRBJ2-7, with 11 bases lining up with TRBD2. J was trimmed by 4 bases and V by 2 bases; bases with no gene match: 1. Germline V CDR1 and CDR2: SEHNR, FQNEAQ (reference sequence). This CDR3 region has 14 residues. CDR3 nucleotides: TGTGCCAGCAGCTTAACTAGCGGGGGATACGAGCAGTACTTC. Protein product: CASSLTSGGYEQYF.

The rearrangement uses TRBV6-1 and TRBJ2-7; 9 bases agree with TRBD1. Germline CDR1 reads MNHNS; CDR2 reads SASEGT. V lost 2 bases, J lost 1 base, and 3 bases stayed unmatched. The CDR3 loop spans 15 amino acids. The chain's CDR3 is CASSELGQGSYEQYF. CDR3 DNA: TGTGCCAGCAGTGAATTAGGACAGGGGTCCTACGAGCAGTACTTC.

The chain uses TRBV5-1 and TRBJ1-1, with D perhaps TRBD1 (5 bases). Per germline, CDR1 SGHRS and CDR2 YFSETQ. This CDR3 contains 13 residues. Trimming cost V 7 bases and J 4 bases, with 14 bases left between them. CDR3 sequence (DNA): TGCGCCAGCGGAGGGGACGTCGGCACTGAAGCTTTCTTT. As protein: CASGGDVGTEAFF. Combining the CDR3 with reference TRBV5-1 and TRBJ1-1 gives the whole variable domain KAGVTQTPRYLIKTRGQQVTLSCSPISGHRSVSWYQQTPGQGLQFLFEYFSETQRNKGNFPGRFSGRQFSNSRSEMNVSTLELGDSALYLCASGGDVGTEAFFGQGTRLTVV.

This clone has a single count. The chain joins TRBV28 to TRBJ1-5; D is unresolved. The CDR3 contains 13 residues. V shed 10 bases and J shed 9 bases, with 19 bases lying between them. Germline CDR1 is MDHEN and CDR2 is SYDVKM. CDR3: CATNDGSKRPQHF. DNA of the CDR3: TGTGCCACCAATGACGGATCCAAAAGGCCCCAGCATTTT.